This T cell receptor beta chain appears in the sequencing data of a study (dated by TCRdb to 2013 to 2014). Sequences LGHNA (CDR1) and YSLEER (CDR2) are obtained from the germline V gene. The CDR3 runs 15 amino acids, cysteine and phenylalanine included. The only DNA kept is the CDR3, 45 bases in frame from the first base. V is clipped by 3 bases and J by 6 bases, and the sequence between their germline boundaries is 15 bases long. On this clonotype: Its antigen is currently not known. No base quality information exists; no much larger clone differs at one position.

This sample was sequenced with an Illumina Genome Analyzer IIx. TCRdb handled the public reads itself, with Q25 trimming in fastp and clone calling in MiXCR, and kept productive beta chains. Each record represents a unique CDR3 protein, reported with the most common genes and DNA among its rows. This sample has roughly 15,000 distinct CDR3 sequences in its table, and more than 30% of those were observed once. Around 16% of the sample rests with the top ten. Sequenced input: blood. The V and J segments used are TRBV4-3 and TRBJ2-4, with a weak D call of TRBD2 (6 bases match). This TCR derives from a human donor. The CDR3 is CASSQGEERRNIQYF. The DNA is TGCGCCAGCAGCCAGGGGGAGGAGCGAAGAAACATTCAGTACTTC.